A single sample gave rise to the 3 T cell receptor beta chains below, sequenced in a study of blood T cell repertoires in COVID-19. Produced via immunoSEQ multiplex PCR; TCRdb's table is partial and in-frame only. This table has about 230,000 clones, over 80% appearing once. The material sequenced was peripheral blood. These receptors originate from a man between 40 and 49 years old with acute or convalescent COVID-19.

This chain links TRBV4-2 with TRBJ2-1; TRBD2 might be the D (6 bases). V lost 4 bases to trimming and J lost 5 bases, with 18 bases between them. Germline CDR1 and CDR2: LGHNA and YNFKEQ. The CDR3 extends over 16 amino acids. DNA of the CDR3: TGTGCCAGCAGCCTCCGGATCACGCCGGGGGACAATGAGCAGTTCTTC. As protein: CASSLRITPGDNEQFF.

This clone appeared a few times. The gene calls are TRBV6-6 and TRBJ1-1; the D gene is possibly TRBD1 (5 bases). CDR1 and CDR2 (germline): MNHNY, SVGAGI (reference sequence). CDR3 length equals 15 residues. Trimming took 0 bases from V and 0 from J, leaving 8 bases between them. CDR3 DNA sequence: TGTGCCAGCAGTTACTCGGGAGGGGTGAACACTGAAGCTTTCTTT. The encoded protein is CASSYSGGVNTEAFF.

A single count supports this clone. This chain uses TRBV30 with TRBJ2-1, with a possible D match to TRBD1 (5 bases). The V gene lost 2 bases and the J gene lost 7 bases, with 12 bases spanning the gap. The germline gives CDR1 GTSNPN, CDR2 SVGIG (reference sequence). The CDR3 spans 13 residues. The CDR3 DNA follows: TGTGCCTGGAGTCGCCAGTCAGGGAATGAGCAGTTCTTC. Its protein product is CAWSRQSGNEQFF.